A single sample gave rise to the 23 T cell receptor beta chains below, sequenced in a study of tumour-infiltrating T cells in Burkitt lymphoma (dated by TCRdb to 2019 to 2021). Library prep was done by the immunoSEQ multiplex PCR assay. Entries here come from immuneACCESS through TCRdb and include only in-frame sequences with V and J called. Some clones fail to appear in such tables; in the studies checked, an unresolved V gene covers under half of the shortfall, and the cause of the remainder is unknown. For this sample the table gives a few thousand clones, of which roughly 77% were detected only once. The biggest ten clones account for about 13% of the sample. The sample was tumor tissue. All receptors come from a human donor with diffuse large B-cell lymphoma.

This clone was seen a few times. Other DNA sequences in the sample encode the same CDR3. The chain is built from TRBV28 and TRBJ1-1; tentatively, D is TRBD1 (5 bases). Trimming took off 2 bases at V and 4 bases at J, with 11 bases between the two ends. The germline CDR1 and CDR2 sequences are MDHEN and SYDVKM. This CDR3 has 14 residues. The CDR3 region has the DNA TGTGCCAGCAGTTTAAGGGGCGGGAGCACTGAAGCTTTCTTT. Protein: CASSLRGGSTEAFF. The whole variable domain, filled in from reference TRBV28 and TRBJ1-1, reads DVKVTQSSRYLVKRTGEKVFLECVQDMDHENMFWYRQDPGLGLRLIYFSYDVKMKEKGDIPEGYSVSREKKERFSLILESASTNQTSMYLCASSLRGGSTEAFFGQGTRLTVV.

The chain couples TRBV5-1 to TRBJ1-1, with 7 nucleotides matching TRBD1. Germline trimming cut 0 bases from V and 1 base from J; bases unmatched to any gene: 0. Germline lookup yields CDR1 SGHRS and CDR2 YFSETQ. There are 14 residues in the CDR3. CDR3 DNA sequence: TGCGCCAGCAGCTTGGGGACAGGGAACACTGAAGCTTTCTTT. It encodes CASSLGTGNTEAFF.

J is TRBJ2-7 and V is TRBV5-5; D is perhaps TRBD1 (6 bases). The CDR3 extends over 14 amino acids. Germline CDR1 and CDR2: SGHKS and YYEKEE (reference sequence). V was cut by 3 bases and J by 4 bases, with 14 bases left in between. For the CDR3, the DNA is TGTGCCAGCAGCTCAGGACAGAATCTTTACGAGCAGTACTTC. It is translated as CASSSGQNLYEQYF.

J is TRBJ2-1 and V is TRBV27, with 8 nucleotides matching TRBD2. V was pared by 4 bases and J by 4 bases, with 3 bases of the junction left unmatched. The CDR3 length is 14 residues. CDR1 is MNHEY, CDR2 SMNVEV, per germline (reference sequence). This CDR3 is CASSSTSEYNEQFF. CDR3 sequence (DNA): TGTGCCAGCAGTTCGACTAGCGAGTACAATGAGCAGTTCTTC.

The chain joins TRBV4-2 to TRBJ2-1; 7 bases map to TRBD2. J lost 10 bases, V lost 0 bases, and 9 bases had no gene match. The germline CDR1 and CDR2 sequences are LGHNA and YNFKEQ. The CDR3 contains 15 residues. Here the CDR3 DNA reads TGTGCCAGCAGCCAAGACTGGGAGCGGGGTAGGGAGCAGTTCTTC. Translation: CASSQDWERGREQFF.

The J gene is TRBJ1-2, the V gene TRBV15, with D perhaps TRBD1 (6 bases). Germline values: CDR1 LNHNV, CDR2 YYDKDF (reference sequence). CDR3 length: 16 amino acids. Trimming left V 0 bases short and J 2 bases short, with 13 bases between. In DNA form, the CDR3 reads TGTGCCACCAGCAGAGAGAGGGGGACCGTCAACTATGGCTACACCTTC. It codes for CATSRERGTVNYGYTF. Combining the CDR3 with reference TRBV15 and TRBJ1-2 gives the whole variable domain DAMVIQNPRYQVTQFGKPVTLSCSQTLNHNVMYWYQQKSSQAPKLLFHYYDKDFNNEADTPDNFQSRRPNTSFCFLDIRSPGLGDTAMYLCATSRERGTVNYGYTFGSGTRLTVV.

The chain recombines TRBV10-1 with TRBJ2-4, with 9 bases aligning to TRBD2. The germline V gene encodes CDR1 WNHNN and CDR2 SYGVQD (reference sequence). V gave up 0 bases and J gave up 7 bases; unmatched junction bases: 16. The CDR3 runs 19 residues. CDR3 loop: CASSESKLAGIQLTNIQYF. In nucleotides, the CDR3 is TGCGCCAGCAGTGAGTCCAAACTAGCGGGCATCCAGTTGACGAACATTCAGTACTTC.

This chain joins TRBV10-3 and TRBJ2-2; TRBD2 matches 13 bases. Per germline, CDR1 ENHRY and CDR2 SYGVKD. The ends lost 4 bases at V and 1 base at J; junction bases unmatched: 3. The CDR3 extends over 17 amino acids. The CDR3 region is CAISGTSGGENTGELFF. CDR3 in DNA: TGTGCCATCAGTGGGACTAGCGGGGGCGAGAACACCGGGGAGCTGTTTTTT.

CDR3 bases: TGTGCCAGCAGCTTGGGGGGAGCAGGAAACACCATATATTTT. This encodes CASSLGGAGNTIYF. The rearrangement links TRBV13 to TRBJ1-3, with D perhaps TRBD1 (5 bases). Trimming shortened V by 3 bases and J by 4 bases, and 10 bases separated the two germline ends. The length of the CDR3 is 14 residues. The germline V gene has CDR1 PRHDT and CDR2 FYEKMQ (reference sequence).

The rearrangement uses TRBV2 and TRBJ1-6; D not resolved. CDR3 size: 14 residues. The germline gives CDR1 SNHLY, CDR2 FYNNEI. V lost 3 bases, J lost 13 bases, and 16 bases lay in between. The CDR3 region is CASSDGSGSGPLHF. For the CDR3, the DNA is TGTGCCAGCAGTGACGGTTCCGGGTCGGGGCCCCTCCACTTT.

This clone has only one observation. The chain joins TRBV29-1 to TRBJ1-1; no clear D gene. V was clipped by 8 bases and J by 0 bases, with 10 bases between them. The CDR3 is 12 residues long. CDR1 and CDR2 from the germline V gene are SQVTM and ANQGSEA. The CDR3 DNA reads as TGCAGCTCGACACGATTGAACACTGAAGCTTTCTTT. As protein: CSSTRLNTEAFF.

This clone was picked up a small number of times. CDR3 region: CASSIASGGASYNEQFF. CDR3 in DNA: TGTGCCAGTAGTATCGCTAGCGGGGGGGCTTCCTACAATGAGCAGTTCTTC. The genes are TRBV19 and TRBJ2-1, with 12 bases identical to TRBD2. This CDR3 contains 17 residues. V lost 3 bases to trimming and J lost 1 base; unmatched junction nucleotides: 4. CDR1 LNHDA and CDR2 SQIVND come from the germline V gene (reference sequence).

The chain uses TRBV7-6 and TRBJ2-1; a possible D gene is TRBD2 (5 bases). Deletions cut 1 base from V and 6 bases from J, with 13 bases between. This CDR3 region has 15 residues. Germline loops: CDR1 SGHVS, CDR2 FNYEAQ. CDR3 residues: CASSLGVSGLNEQFF. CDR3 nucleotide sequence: TGTGCCAGCAGCTTAGGGGTCTCAGGACTCAATGAGCAGTTCTTC.

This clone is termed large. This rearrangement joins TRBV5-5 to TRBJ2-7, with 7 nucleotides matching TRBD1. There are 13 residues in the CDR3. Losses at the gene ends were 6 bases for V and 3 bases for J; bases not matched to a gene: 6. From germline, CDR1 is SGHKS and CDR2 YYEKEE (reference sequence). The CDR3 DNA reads TGTGCCAGCATCCTCCCAGGGGGCTACGAGCAGTACTTC. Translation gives CASILPGGYEQYF. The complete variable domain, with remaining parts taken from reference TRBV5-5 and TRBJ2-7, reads DAGVTQSPTHLIKTRGQQVTLRCSPISGHKSVSWYQQVLGQGPQFIFQYYEKEERGRGNFPDRFSARQFPNYSSELNVNALLLGDSALYLCASILPGGYEQYFGPGTRLTVT.

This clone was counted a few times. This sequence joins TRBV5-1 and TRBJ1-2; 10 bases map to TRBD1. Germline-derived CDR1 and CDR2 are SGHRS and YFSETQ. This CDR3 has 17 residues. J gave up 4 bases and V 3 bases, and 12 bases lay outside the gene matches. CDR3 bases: TGCGCCAGCAGCTCCCCCAAAGCGGGACAGGGGCCCTATGGCTACACCTTC. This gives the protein CASSSPKAGQGPYGYTF. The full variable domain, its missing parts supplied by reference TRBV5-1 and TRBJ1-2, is KAGVTQTPRYLIKTRGQQVTLSCSPISGHRSVSWYQQTPGQGLQFLFEYFSETQRNKGNFPGRFSGRQFSNSRSEMNVSTLELGDSALYLCASSSPKAGQGPYGYTFGSGTRLTVV.

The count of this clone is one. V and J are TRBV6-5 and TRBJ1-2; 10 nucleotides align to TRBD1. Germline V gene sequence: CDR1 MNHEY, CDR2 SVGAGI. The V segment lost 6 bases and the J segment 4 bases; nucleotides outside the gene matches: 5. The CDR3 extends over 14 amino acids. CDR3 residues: CASRTGGAGYGYTF. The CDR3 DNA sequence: TGTGCCAGCAGGACAGGGGGCGCGGGCTATGGCTACACCTTC.

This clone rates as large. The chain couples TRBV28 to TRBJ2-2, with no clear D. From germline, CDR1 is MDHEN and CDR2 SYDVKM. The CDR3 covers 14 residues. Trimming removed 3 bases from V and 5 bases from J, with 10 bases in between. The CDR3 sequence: CASSFEFLTGELFF. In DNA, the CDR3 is TGTGCCAGCAGTTTTGAGTTTTTGACCGGGGAGCTGTTTTTT.

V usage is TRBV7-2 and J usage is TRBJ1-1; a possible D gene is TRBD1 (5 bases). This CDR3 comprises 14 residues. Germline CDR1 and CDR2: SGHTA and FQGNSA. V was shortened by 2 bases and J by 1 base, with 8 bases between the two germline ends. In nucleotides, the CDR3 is TGTGCCAGCAGCTTAAACCAGGGGAACACTGAAGCTTTCTTT. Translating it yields CASSLNQGNTEAFF.

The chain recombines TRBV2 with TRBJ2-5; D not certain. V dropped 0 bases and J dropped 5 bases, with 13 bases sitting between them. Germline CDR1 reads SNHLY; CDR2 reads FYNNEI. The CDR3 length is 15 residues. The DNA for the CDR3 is TGTGCCAGCAGTGAAGCGCTTCCGGGCTGGGAGACCCAGTACTTC. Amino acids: CASSEALPGWETQYF.

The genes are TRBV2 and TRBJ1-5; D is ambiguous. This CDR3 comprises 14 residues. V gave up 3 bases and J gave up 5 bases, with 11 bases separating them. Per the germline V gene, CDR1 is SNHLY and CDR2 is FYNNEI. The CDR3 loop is CASSEGRSDQPQHF. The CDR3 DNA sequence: TGTGCCAGCAGTGAGGGCAGGAGTGATCAGCCCCAGCATTTT.

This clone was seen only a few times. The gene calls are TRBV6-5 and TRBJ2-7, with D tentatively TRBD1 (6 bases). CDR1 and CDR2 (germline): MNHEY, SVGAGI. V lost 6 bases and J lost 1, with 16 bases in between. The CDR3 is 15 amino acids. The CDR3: CASRPPGGRSYEQYF. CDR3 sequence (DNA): TGTGCCAGCAGGCCCCCTGGGGGCAGGTCCTACGAGCAGTACTTC.

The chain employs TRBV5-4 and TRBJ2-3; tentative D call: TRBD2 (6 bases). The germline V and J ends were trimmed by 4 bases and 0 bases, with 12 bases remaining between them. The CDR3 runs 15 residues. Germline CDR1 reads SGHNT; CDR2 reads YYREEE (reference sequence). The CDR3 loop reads CASSPRRGSTDTQYF. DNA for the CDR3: TGTGCCAGCAGCCCTCGGCGGGGAAGCACAGATACGCAGTATTTT.

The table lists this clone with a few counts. Here the CDR3 reads CASSLIGDTQYF. CDR3 in DNA: TGCGCCAGCAGCCTAATTGGAGATACGCAGTATTTT. This sequence joins TRBV4-1 and TRBJ2-3; D ambiguous. The V gene's germline CDR1 is MGHRA and CDR2 YSYEKL. V was pared by 4 bases and J by 5 bases, with 7 bases between. CDR3 length: 12 amino acids.